These T cell receptor beta chains were read from a single sample in a study of blood T cell repertoires in COVID-19. Assay used: immunoSEQ multiplex PCR; TCRdb lists only in-frame clones, some missing. The sample consists of over 120,000 clones, around nine tenths of them appearing once. Material for sequencing was peripheral blood. These receptors all come from a man aged 60-69 years with active or convalescent COVID-19. The CDR3 runs from the conserved cysteine through the conserved F or W. D genes are given only for firm matches. Not every row has a clone size; where given, it reads once, few, many or a size class.

J: TRBJ2-2; V: TRBV2; D: -; size: -; DNA: TGTGCCAGCAAAGGTGGGACAATCACCGGGGAGCTGTTTTTT; CDR3: CASKGGTITGELFF
J: TRBJ2-2; V: TRBV4-2; D: -; size: -; DNA: TGTGCCAGCAGCCAAACCGGGTCCAGAAACACCGGGGAGCTGTTTTTT; CDR3: CASSQTGSRNTGELFF
J: TRBJ1-5; V: TRBV12-3/TRBV12-4; D: -; size: -; DNA: TGTGCCAGCAGCGACAGTCAGCCCCAGCATTTT; CDR3: CASSDSQPQHF
J: TRBJ2-3; V: TRBV9; D: TRBD1; size: -; DNA: TGTGCCAGCAGCCCCCGACAGGGGGCTACAGATACGCAGTATTTT; CDR3: CASSPRQGATDTQYF
J: TRBJ1-6; V: TRBV7-2; D: -; size: -; DNA: TGTGCCAGCAGCATGACACGTAATTCACCCTTCCACTTT; CDR3: CASSMTRNSPFHF
J: TRBJ1-5; V: TRBV7-3; D: -; size: -; DNA: TGTGCCAGCAGCCCTTCCGGGGGCAATCAGCCCCAGCATTTT; CDR3: CASSPSGGNQPQHF
J: TRBJ1-1; V: TRBV30; D: -; size: -; DNA: TGTGCCTGGAGTGTACAGGGGAACACTGAAGCTTTCTTT; CDR3: CAWSVQGNTEAFF
J: TRBJ2-7; V: TRBV6-5; D: -; size: -; DNA: TGTGCCACCCATCGAGGCCTAGCGTCCACCTACGAGCAGTACTTC; CDR3: CATHRGLASTYEQYF
J: TRBJ2-7; V: TRBV5-6; D: -; size: -; DNA: TGTGCCAGCAGCTTGGGGCAGGGACTTAGTACAAAGGCCTCCTACGAGCAGTACTTC; CDR3: CASSLGQGLSTKASYEQYF
J: TRBJ1-6; V: TRBV5-4; D: TRBD1; size: -; DNA: TGTGCCAGCAGCGACGGACAGGTTAATTCACCCCTCCACTTT; CDR3: CASSDGQVNSPLHF
J: TRBJ2-7; V: TRBV4-1; D: TRBD1; size: -; DNA: TGCGCCAGCAGCCAAGGACAGGGTTCCCACGAGCAGTACTTC; CDR3: CASSQGQGSHEQYF
J: TRBJ2-7; V: TRBV29-1; D: -; size: once; DNA: TGCAGCGTACCGGTCGACAGCGGGGAGCAGTACTTC; CDR3: CSVPVDSGEQYF
J: TRBJ1-2; V: TRBV27; D: TRBD1; size: -; DNA: TGTGCCAGCACTAGGCAGGGGGACTATGGCTACACCTTC; CDR3: CASTRQGDYGYTF
J: TRBJ2-7; V: TRBV10-3; D: -; size: -; DNA: TGTGCCATCAGTGAGTCTCAGGCAACATCCGAACTTAACGAGCAGTACTTC; CDR3: CAISESQATSELNEQYF
J: TRBJ2-7; V: TRBV3-1/TRBV3-2; D: TRBD1; size: -; DNA: TGTGCCAGCAGCCAAGTCATTGGGGACAGGGCCTACGAGCAGTACTTC; CDR3: CASSQVIGDRAYEQYF
J: TRBJ2-7; V: TRBV20-1; D: -; size: -; DNA: TGCAGTGCTAGTGGACAACTCGTGGACGAGCAGTACTTC; CDR3: CSASGQLVDEQYF
J: TRBJ2-7; V: TRBV4-1; D: -; size: -; DNA: TGCGCCAGCAGCCGGTCCGGACAGAGAACCTACGAGCAGTACTTC; CDR3: CASSRSGQRTYEQYF
J: TRBJ1-5; V: TRBV19; D: TRBD1; size: -; DNA: TGTGCCAGTATGGGGGATCCGGGACAGGCCCCCGTTGGCAATCAGCCCCAGCATTTT; CDR3: CASMGDPGQAPVGNQPQHF
J: TRBJ2-7; V: TRBV10-3; D: -; size: few; DNA: TGTGCCATCAGTGATCAGGTATCCTACGAGCAGTACTTC; CDR3: CAISDQVSYEQYF
J: TRBJ2-1; V: TRBV7-2; D: -; size: -; DNA: TGTGCCAGCAGCCCACCTAACAATGAGCAGTTCTTC; CDR3: CASSPPNNEQFF
J: TRBJ2-1; V: TRBV3-1/TRBV3-2; D: TRBD2; size: -; DNA: TGTGCCAGCAGCCAGGGACTAGCGGGGGGGGATGAGCAGTTCTTC; CDR3: CASSQGLAGGDEQFF
J: TRBJ1-1; V: TRBV7-8; D: -; size: -; DNA: TGTGCCAGCAGCGAGCAGGGCCGGACTGAAGCTTTCTTT; CDR3: CASSEQGRTEAFF
J: TRBJ2-1; V: TRBV27; D: TRBD1; size: -; DNA: TGTGCCAGCAGTCCCACAGGGGGCAGAACGGATGAGCAGTTCTTC; CDR3: CASSPTGGRTDEQFF
J: TRBJ2-1; V: TRBV19; D: TRBD1; size: -; DNA: TGTGCCAGTAGTATAGGACAGGGGAACAATGAGCAGTTCTTC; CDR3: CASSIGQGNNEQFF
J: TRBJ2-5; V: TRBV5-1; D: TRBD2; size: -; DNA: TGCGCCAGCAGCTTGGGAGGCCCTAGCGGGGGGATTCTGAAGACCCAGTACTTC; CDR3: CASSLGGPSGGILKTQYF
J: TRBJ1-1; V: TRBV7-3; D: TRBD1; size: -; DNA: TGTGCCAGCAGCAGAGGGGGCGCGAACACTGAAGCTTTCTTT; CDR3: CASSRGGANTEAFF
J: TRBJ2-5; V: TRBV27; D: TRBD1; size: few; DNA: TGTGCCAGCAGCTCCGGGACAGGGGGCGCAGAGACCCAGTACTTC; CDR3: CASSSGTGGAETQYF
J: TRBJ2-7; V: TRBV29-1; D: TRBD1; size: once; DNA: TGCAGCGTTGAACTCCGGGACAGGGGGCAAGGGGAGCAGTACTTC; CDR3: CSVELRDRGQGEQYF
J: TRBJ2-7; V: TRBV27; D: TRBD1; size: -; DNA: TGTGCCAGCAGTCCCTGGACAGGGACCTACGAGCAGTACTTC; CDR3: CASSPWTGTYEQYF
J: TRBJ1-2; V: TRBV5-4; D: -; size: -; DNA: TGTGCCAGCAGCTGGGCAGGGGCAGAAGGGGACTATGGCTACACCTTC; CDR3: CASSWAGAEGDYGYTF
J: TRBJ2-5; V: TRBV2; D: TRBD1; size: -; DNA: TGTGCCAGCAGTCCGGACAGGGCAGGCGAGACCCAGTACTTC; CDR3: CASSPDRAGETQYF
J: TRBJ2-1; V: TRBV15; D: -; size: -; DNA: TGTGCCACCAGCAGACGGGGGAATGAGCAGTTCTTC; CDR3: CATSRRGNEQFF
J: TRBJ2-3; V: TRBV5-4; D: TRBD2; size: -; DNA: TGTGCCAGCAGCTTGGCCGGTACGGGGGGTCCCACAGATACGCAGTATTTT; CDR3: CASSLAGTGGPTDTQYF
J: TRBJ2-1; V: TRBV25-1; D: -; size: -; DNA: TGTGCCAGCAGTCCCCAGGGCAGGGGCTCCTACAATGAGCAGTTCTTC; CDR3: CASSPQGRGSYNEQFF
J: TRBJ1-5; V: TRBV27; D: TRBD1; size: -; DNA: TGTGCCAGCAGTTTAGGACAGGGGAATCAGCCCCAGCATTTT; CDR3: CASSLGQGNQPQHF
J: TRBJ1-2; V: TRBV5-4; D: -; size: once; DNA: TGTGCCAGCAGCCCCTCCGGGGGAACTAACTATGGCTACACCTTC; CDR3: CASSPSGGTNYGYTF
J: TRBJ2-5; V: TRBV27; D: TRBD1; size: -; DNA: TGTGCCAGCAGTTTATACAGGGGAGACTCCCAAGAGACCCAGTACTTC; CDR3: CASSLYRGDSQETQYF
J: TRBJ1-2; V: TRBV18; D: TRBD1; size: once; DNA: TGTGCCAGCTCACTGGCGCAGGGGGAGGAGATCTATGGCTACACCTTC; CDR3: CASSLAQGEEIYGYTF
J: TRBJ2-7; V: TRBV27; D: -; size: -; DNA: TGTGCCAGCAGTCCACGGACAGCCTACGAGCAGTACTTC; CDR3: CASSPRTAYEQYF
J: TRBJ2-3; V: TRBV18; D: -; size: -; DNA: TGTGCCAGCTCACAACAGGGATCCTCAGATACGCAGTATTTT; CDR3: CASSQQGSSDTQYF
J: TRBJ1-1; V: TRBV30; D: -; size: few; DNA: TGTGCCTGGAGTGTACAATTAAGCACTGAAGCTTTCTTT; CDR3: CAWSVQLSTEAFF
J: TRBJ1-4; V: TRBV19; D: -; size: -; DNA: TGTGCCAGTAAGCGGGCGATGGCTCGAGACGAAAAACTGTTTTTT; CDR3: CASKRAMARDEKLFF
J: TRBJ2-5; V: TRBV28; D: -; size: -; DNA: TGTGCCAGCAGTTACGGGGACTTGGACTACCATCAAGAGACCCAGTACTTC; CDR3: CASSYGDLDYHQETQYF
J: TRBJ1-2; V: TRBV28; D: -; size: -; DNA: TGTGCCAGCAGGACAAGTTTGGCCTATGGCTACACCTTC; CDR3: CASRTSLAYGYTF